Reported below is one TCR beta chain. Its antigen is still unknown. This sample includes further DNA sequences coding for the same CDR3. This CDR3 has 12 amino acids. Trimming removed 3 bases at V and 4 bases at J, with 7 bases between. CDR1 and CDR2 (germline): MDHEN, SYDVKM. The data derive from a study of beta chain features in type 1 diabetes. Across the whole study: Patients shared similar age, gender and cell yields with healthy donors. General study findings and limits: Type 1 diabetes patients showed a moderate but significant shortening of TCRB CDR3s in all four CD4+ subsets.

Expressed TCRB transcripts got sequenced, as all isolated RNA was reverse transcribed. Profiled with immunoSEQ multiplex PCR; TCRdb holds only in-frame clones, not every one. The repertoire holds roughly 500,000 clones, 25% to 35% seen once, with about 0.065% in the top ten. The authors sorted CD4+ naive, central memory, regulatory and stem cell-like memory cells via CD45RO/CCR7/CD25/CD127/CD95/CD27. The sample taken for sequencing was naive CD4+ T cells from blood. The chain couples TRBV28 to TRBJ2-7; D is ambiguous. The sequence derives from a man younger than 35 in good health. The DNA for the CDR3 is TGTGCCAGCAGTTTGGATACGTACGAGCAGTACTTC. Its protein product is CASSLDTYEQYF. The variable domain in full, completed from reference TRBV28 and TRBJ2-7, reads DVKVTQSSRYLVKRTGEKVFLECVQDMDHENMFWYRQDPGLGLRLIYFSYDVKMKEKGDIPEGYSVSREKKERFSLILESASTNQTSMYLCASSLDTYEQYFGPGTRLTVT.